The rows below give T cell receptor beta chains drawn from one sample of a study of blood T cell repertoires in COVID-19. Some clones are missing from TCRdb's copy, which holds only in-frame ones; the method was immunoSEQ multiplex PCR. The data show about 480,000 clones, with around 88% seen just once and approximately 12% held by the top ten. The sequencing input was peripheral blood. The receptors shown here come from a woman aged 45-65 years with COVID-19, enrolled during active disease. CDR3s leave out the opening cysteine and the closing phenylalanine or tryptophan. Fields, in order: V gene, J gene, D gene, CDR3 protein. D genes are given only for firm matches.

v_call: TRBV6-5; j_call: TRBJ1-5; d_call: TRBD1; cdr3_aa: ASRRTGNSNQPQH
v_call: TRBV6-4; j_call: TRBJ1-1; d_call: -; cdr3_aa: ASSQEGATEAF
v_call: TRBV7-6; j_call: TRBJ1-1; d_call: -; cdr3_aa: ASSLRVAGGDTEAF
v_call: TRBV19; j_call: TRBJ1-1; d_call: -; cdr3_aa: ASIKNTEAF
v_call: TRBV19; j_call: TRBJ1-2; d_call: TRBD1; cdr3_aa: ASSPKTGGVYGYT
v_call: TRBV18; j_call: TRBJ1-5; d_call: -; cdr3_aa: ASSPPGQEEPQH
v_call: TRBV18; j_call: TRBJ1-1; d_call: TRBD1; cdr3_aa: ASSPRTGRNTEAF
v_call: TRBV30; j_call: TRBJ1-2; d_call: -; cdr3_aa: AWSDEGLRGYGYT
v_call: TRBV30; j_call: TRBJ2-2; d_call: -; cdr3_aa: AWSAGTLNTGELF
v_call: TRBV9; j_call: TRBJ1-3; d_call: -; cdr3_aa: ASSVQDSGNTIY
v_call: TRBV12-3/TRBV12-4; j_call: TRBJ2-1; d_call: -; cdr3_aa: ASSPRLSSMF
v_call: TRBV5-1; j_call: TRBJ2-1; d_call: -; cdr3_aa: ASSSQSGSYNEQF
v_call: TRBV12-3/TRBV12-4; j_call: TRBJ1-6; d_call: -; cdr3_aa: ASSKGENSPLH